This T cell receptor (beta chain) came from a study of response to subunit inactivated influenza vaccine. General study results and limits: Authors suggested that a seasonal influenza vaccination recruits few new T cells each time.

TCRdb used MiXCR to reprocess the RT-PCR reads, holding one entry per CDR3 protein. The sample shows about 650,000 distinct CDR3 sequences, roughly 15% of them seen only once. This clonotype was observed a few times. No antigen is known for it. Germline V gene data show CDR1 as SEHNR and CDR2 as FQNEAQ (reference sequence). Losses at the gene ends were 2 bases for V and 2 bases for J; bases not matched to a gene: 4. The CDR3 has 15 residues. The sample here was PBMCs from blood, taken around 14 days before vaccination. This chain joins TRBV7-9 and TRBJ2-3; 7 bases fit TRBD1. The clonotype comes from a man aged 45-65 years who received an inactivated influenza vaccine. The chain's CDR3 is CASSLRGQHTDTQYF. The DNA of the CDR3 is TGTGCCAGCAGCTTAAGGGGACAGCACACAGATACGCAGTATTTT.